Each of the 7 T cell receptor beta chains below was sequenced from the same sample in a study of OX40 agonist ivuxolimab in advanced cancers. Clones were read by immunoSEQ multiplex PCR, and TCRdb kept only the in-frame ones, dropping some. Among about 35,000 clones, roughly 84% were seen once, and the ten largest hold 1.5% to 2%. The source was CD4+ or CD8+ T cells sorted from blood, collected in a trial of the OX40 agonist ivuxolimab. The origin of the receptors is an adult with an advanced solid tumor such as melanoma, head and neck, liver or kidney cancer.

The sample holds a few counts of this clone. The CDR3 protein is CASSADLSGNTIYF. Here the CDR3 DNA reads TGCGCCAGCAGTGCCGACCTCTCTGGAAACACCATATATTTT. The gene calls are TRBV10-1 and TRBJ1-3; no clear D. Trimming took off 4 bases at V and 0 bases at J, with 7 bases between the two ends. This CDR3 is built from 14 residues. The V gene's germline CDR1 is WNHNN and CDR2 SYGVQD (reference sequence).

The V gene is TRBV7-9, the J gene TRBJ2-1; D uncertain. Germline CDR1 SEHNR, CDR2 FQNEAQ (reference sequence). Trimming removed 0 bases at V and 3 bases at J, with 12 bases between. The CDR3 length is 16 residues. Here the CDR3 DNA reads TGTGCCAGCAGCTTAGCAAGCACCCACGACTACAATGAGCAGTTCTTC. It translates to CASSLASTHDYNEQFF.

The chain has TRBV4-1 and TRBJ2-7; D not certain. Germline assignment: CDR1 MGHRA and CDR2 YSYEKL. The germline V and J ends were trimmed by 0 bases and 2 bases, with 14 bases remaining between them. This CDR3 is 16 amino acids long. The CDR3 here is CASSQEGVRPTYEQYF. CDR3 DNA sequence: TGCGCCAGCAGCCAAGAAGGAGTCCGTCCCACCTACGAGCAGTACTTC.

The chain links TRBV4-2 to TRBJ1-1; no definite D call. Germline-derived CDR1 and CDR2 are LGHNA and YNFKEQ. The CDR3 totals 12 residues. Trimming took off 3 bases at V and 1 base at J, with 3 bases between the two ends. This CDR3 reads CASSHTNTEAFF. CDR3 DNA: TGTGCCAGCAGCCACACGAACACTGAAGCTTTCTTT.

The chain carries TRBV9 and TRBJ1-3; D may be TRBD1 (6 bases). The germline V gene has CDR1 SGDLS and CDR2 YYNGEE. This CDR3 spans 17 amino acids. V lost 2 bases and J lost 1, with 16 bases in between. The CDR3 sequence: CASSVGAFQGSGNTIYF. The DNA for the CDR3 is TGTGCCAGCAGCGTGGGGGCCTTCCAGGGGTCTGGAAACACCATATATTTT.

This chain's CDR3 is CAWSWRRSYEQYF. CDR3 bases: TGTGCCTGGAGTTGGCGTCGCAGCTACGAGCAGTACTTC. The rearrangement links TRBV30 to TRBJ2-7, with D unresolved. CDR1 GTSNPN and CDR2 SVGIG come from the germline V gene (reference sequence). The CDR3 totals 13 residues. The V end was cut by 2 bases, the J end by 3 bases, with 11 bases between.

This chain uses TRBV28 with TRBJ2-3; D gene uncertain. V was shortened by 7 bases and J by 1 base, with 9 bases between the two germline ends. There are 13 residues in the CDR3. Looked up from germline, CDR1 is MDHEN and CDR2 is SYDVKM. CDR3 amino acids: CASTPAGTDTQYF. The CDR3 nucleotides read TGTGCCAGCACCCCGGCGGGCACAGATACGCAGTATTTT.